This TCR beta chain was captured by sequencing in a study of blood T cell repertoires in COVID-19. Across the study: The study drew acute and convalescent COVID-19 samples from the United States, Italy and Spain.

Participants in the exposed group had met a COVID-19 case in the 2 weeks before joining the study. Germline CDR1 MNHNY, CDR2 SVGAGI (reference sequence). V lost 6 bases and J 0 bases, leaving 14 bases between the germline ends. The CDR3 extends over 15 amino acids. Original handling: Amplification with reference gene primers provided the estimates of nucleated cell counts. Sequencing was performed with immunoSEQ multiplex PCR; in TCRdb, only in-frame clones are kept and a portion is missing. V, J and clone size were drawn from that table, and D and trimming were deduced from the DNA. The sample consists of 180,000 or so clones, about 80% of them appearing once.

The sequence was collected from a man aged 55 to 69 who had been exposed to COVID-19. Material for sequencing was PBMCs or T cells enriched from blood (not recorded which). V is TRBV6-6 and J is TRBJ1-2; TRBD1 is a possible D gene (5 bases). CDR3 region: CASSRDSTANYGYTF. CDR3 DNA sequence: TGTGCCAGCAGCCGAGACAGTACAGCTAACTATGGCTACACCTTC.